This TCR beta chain was profiled in a study of high-grade serous ovarian cancer treatment subgroups. Background on the study: Mean per sample: around 14,000 reads, about 6,900 unique TCR beta rearrangements.

Tumor samples were taken before definitive surgery or chemotherapy. Overall study findings and caveats: The analyses considered CDR3 and ignored CDR1 and CDR2. TCR clonal relatedness correlated positively with neoantigen level. Repertoire similarity ranged roughly 0.1 to 0.79 between tumors of one patient.

This clone has a single count. Its matching antigen is unknown. The CDR3 has 16 residues. Per the germline V gene, CDR1 is LGHNA and CDR2 is YSLEER. V was pared by 1 base and J by 2 bases, with 9 bases between. Clones were read by immunoSEQ multiplex PCR, and TCRdb kept only the in-frame ones, dropping some. The profile shows about 4,900 clones, 55% to 75% of them singletons. The V gene is TRBV4-3, the J gene TRBJ2-6, with D tentatively TRBD1 (6 bases). Sequenced sample: tumor tissue. The TCR comes from a human donor with high-grade serous ovarian cancer. The chain's CDR3 is CASSQGQGTGANVLTF. CDR3 bases: TGCGCCAGCAGCCAAGGGCAGGGGACTGGGGCCAACGTCCTGACTTTC.